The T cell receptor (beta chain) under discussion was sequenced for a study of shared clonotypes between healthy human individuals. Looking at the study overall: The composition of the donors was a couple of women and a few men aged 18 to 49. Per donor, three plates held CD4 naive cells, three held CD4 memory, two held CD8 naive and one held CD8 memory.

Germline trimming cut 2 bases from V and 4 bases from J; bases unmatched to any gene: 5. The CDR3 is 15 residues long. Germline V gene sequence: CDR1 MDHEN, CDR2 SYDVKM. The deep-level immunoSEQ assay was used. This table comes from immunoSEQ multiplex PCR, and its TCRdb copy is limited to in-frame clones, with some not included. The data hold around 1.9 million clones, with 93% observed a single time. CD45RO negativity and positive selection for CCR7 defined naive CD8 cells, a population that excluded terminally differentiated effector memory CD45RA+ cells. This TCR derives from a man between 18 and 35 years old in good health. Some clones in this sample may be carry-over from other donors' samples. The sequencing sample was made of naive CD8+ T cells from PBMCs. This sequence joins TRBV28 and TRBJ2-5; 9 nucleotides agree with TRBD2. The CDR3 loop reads CASSLIASGVETQYF. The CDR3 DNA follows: TGTGCCAGCAGTTTAATTGCTAGCGGGGTAGAGACCCAGTACTTC.